The 20 T cell receptor beta chains below were found in one sample sequenced in a study of cytomegalovirus exposure and HLA in healthy donors. PCR was performed using 60 Vbeta and 13 Jbeta primers. Generated by immunoSEQ multiplex PCR, the TCRdb table keeps only in-frame clones and is missing some. The sample includes more than 90,000 clones, roughly 79% of them seen just once. What was sequenced was PBMCs. These receptors originate from a woman aged 70-85 years in good health and CMV-seropositive.

This clone occurred once. The V gene is TRBV18, the J gene TRBJ2-7; no reliable D call. The CDR3 spans 12 residues. Trimming stripped 3 bases from V and 0 bases from J, with 3 bases between. Germline V gene data show CDR1 as KGHSH and CDR2 as LQKENI. The CDR3 DNA reads TGTGCCAGCTCACCCCTCTCCTACGAGCAGTACTTC. Protein: CASSPLSYEQYF. The whole variable domain, remainder taken from reference TRBV18 and TRBJ2-7, is NAGVMQNPRHLVRRRGQEARLRCSPMKGHSHVYWYRQLPEEGLKFMVYLQKENIIDESGMPKERFSAEFPKEGPSILRIQQVVRGDSAAYFCASSPLSYEQYFGPGTRLTVT.

This sequence joins TRBV29-1 and TRBJ1-6; 7 bases map to TRBD1. Germline CDR1 reads SQVTM; CDR2 reads ANQGSEA. Germline trimming cut 6 bases from V and 7 bases from J; bases unmatched to any gene: 9. The CDR3 runs 14 residues. The CDR3 nucleotides read TGCAGCGTCCAACGGGACAGAGACAATTCACCCCTCCACTTT. This codes for CSVQRDRDNSPLHF.

This chain links TRBV10-3 with TRBJ2-3, with 10 bases matching TRBD2. The length of the CDR3 is 15 residues. CDR1 is ENHRY, CDR2 SYGVKD, per germline. V dropped 8 bases and J dropped 2; count of bases not matched to a gene: 7. The CDR3 nucleotides are TGTGCCATCCGTCGGACTAGCGGATCCACAGATACGCAGTATTTT. It codes for CAIRRTSGSTDTQYF.

V gene TRBV18 combines with J gene TRBJ1-1, with TRBD1 matching over 9 bases. The CDR3 loop spans 15 amino acids. Germline loops: CDR1 KGHSH, CDR2 LQKENI. Losses at the gene ends were 3 bases for V and 6 bases for J; bases not matched to a gene: 8. The CDR3 sequence is CASSPDRGTMAEAFF. For the CDR3, the DNA is TGTGCCAGCTCACCGGACAGGGGTACGATGGCTGAAGCTTTCTTT.

V and J are TRBV19 and TRBJ1-4; maybe TRBD1 (6 bases). CDR3 length: 13 amino acids. Germline CDR1 reads LNHDA; CDR2 reads SQIVND (reference sequence). Trimming shortened V by 9 bases and J by 4 bases, and 12 bases separated the two germline ends. The CDR3 spells CASKGGFNEKLFF. CDR3 coding DNA: TGTGCCAGCAAAGGGGGATTTAATGAAAAACTGTTTTTT.

The V and J genes are TRBV29-1 and TRBJ2-4; 7 bases agree with TRBD1. V lost 2 bases, J lost 7 bases, and 8 bases stayed unmatched. This CDR3 contains 14 residues. The germline V gene has CDR1 SQVTM and CDR2 ANQGSEA. The CDR3 region has the DNA TGCAGCGTTGAATTAGCGTCAGGGGGTAACATTCAGTACTTC. Residues: CSVELASGGNIQYF.

CDR3 protein: CSARADNEQFF. CDR3 sequence (DNA): TGCAGTGCTAGAGCCGACAATGAGCAGTTCTTC. The V gene is TRBV20-1, the J gene TRBJ2-1; the D is unclear. Per the germline V gene, CDR1 is DFQATT and CDR2 is SNEGSKA (reference sequence). The V and J ends lost 1 base and 5 bases respectively, with 3 bases between them. This CDR3 comprises 11 residues.

V gene TRBV7-2 combines with J gene TRBJ2-7; tentative D call: TRBD1 (7 bases). V lost 4 bases and J 5 bases, leaving 15 bases between the germline ends. This CDR3 has 14 residues. Germline loops: CDR1 SGHTA, CDR2 FQGNSA. The CDR3 loop reads CASSSQGGSHEQYF. In DNA form, the CDR3 reads TGTGCCAGCAGCTCCCAGGGGGGATCCCACGAGCAGTACTTC.

This chain uses TRBV29-1 with TRBJ2-3; D possibly corresponds to TRBD2 (7 bases). The CDR3 runs to 14 residues. V lost 0 bases to trimming and J lost 2 bases, with 9 bases between them. CDR1 SQVTM and CDR2 ANQGSEA come from the germline V gene. CDR3 in amino acids: CSVEEAGHTDTQYF. The CDR3 coding sequence is TGCAGCGTTGAAGAAGCGGGACACACAGATACGCAGTATTTT.

The chain links TRBV2 to TRBJ2-2, with 14 bases identical to TRBD2. Germline CDR1 and CDR2: SNHLY and FYNNEI. The CDR3 is made up of 15 amino acids. The V gene end was trimmed by 8 bases and the J gene end by 5 bases; junction bases not matched to a gene: 4. In DNA, the CDR3 is TGTGCCAGCGGCCGGACTAGCGGGAGGACCGGGGAGCTGTTTTTT. Its translation is CASGRTSGRTGELFF.

The chain couples TRBV5-4 to TRBJ2-1; possibly TRBD1 for D (5 bases). CDR3 length: 14 amino acids. Germline assignment: CDR1 SGHNT and CDR2 YYREEE (reference sequence). Trimming left V 0 bases short and J 8 bases short, with 12 bases between. CDR3 sequence (DNA): TGTGCCAGCAGCTTGGCCGACAGCCGCGATGAGCAGTTCTTC. It translates to CASSLADSRDEQFF.

The rearrangement uses TRBV2 and TRBJ1-2; maybe TRBD1 (6 bases). This CDR3 is 15 amino acids long. V was shortened by 7 bases and J by 8 bases, with 23 bases between the two germline ends. CDR1 and CDR2 from the germline V gene are SNHLY and FYNNEI. As DNA, the CDR3 is TGTGCCAGCACCACCAGCCGGGACATCAGTCGGGGCTACACCTTC. Translating it yields CASTTSRDISRGYTF. The complete variable domain, with remaining parts taken from reference TRBV2 and TRBJ1-2, reads EPEVTQTPSHQVTQMGQEVILRCVPISNHLYFYWYRQILGQKVEFLVSFYNNEISEKSEIFDDQFSVERPDGSNFTLKIRSTKLEDSAMYFCASTTSRDISRGYTFGSGTRLTVV.

This chain uses TRBV30 with TRBJ1-5; TRBD1 agrees at 12 bases. CDR1 is GTSNPN and CDR2 is SVGIG in the germline V gene (reference sequence). The ends lost 3 bases at V and 5 bases at J; junction bases unmatched: 8. This CDR3 has 16 amino acids. The CDR3 nucleotides read TGTGCCTGGAGGCCTCAGGGACAGGGGGCCTATCAGCCCCAGCATTTT. Amino acids: CAWRPQGQGAYQPQHF.

The V call is TRBV6-4, the J call TRBJ1-4; D uncertain. V was shortened by 5 bases and J by 7 bases, with 14 bases between the two germline ends. Germline V gene lookup returns CDR1 MRHNA and CDR2 SNTAGT. The CDR3 loop spans 14 amino acids. The CDR3 DNA reads TGTGCCAGCAGTCCGACCGCGGGCGGTGAAAAACTGTTTTTT. It yields the protein CASSPTAGGEKLFF.

This clone has just a few counts. V is TRBV10-2 and J is TRBJ1-1; the D gene is possibly TRBD1 (6 bases). V was trimmed by 7 bases and J by 1 base, leaving 10 bases between them. Germline CDR1 reads WSHSY; CDR2 reads SAAADI. The CDR3 is 13 amino acids. The CDR3 coding sequence is TGCGCCAGCACCCAGGGGCGGAACACTGAAGCTTTCTTT. This gives the protein CASTQGRNTEAFF.

This clone was seen just once. The chain recombines TRBV30 with TRBJ2-7, with D possibly matching TRBD2 (5 bases). Between the trimmed V and J ends, which lost 2 bases and 2 bases, there was a span of 13 bases. The CDR3 covers 14 residues. The germline gives CDR1 GTSNPN, CDR2 SVGIG (reference sequence). The CDR3, as DNA: TGTGCCTGGAGTATCGGGGTCGGACCCTACGAGCAGTACTTC. Translation: CAWSIGVGPYEQYF.

This chain uses TRBV5-1 with TRBJ2-2; TRBD2 agrees at 14 bases. The V segment lost 2 bases and the J segment 4 bases; nucleotides outside the gene matches: 1. The CDR3 runs 16 residues. CDR1 and CDR2 (germline): SGHRS, YFSETQ. The CDR3: CASSFGTSGGTGELFF. Here the CDR3 DNA reads TGCGCCAGCAGCTTCGGGACTAGCGGGGGCACCGGGGAGCTGTTTTTT.

The rearrangement joins TRBV5-1 to TRBJ1-1, with D perhaps matching TRBD1 (5 bases). The V and J ends lost 5 bases and 1 base respectively, with 15 bases between them. Germline lookup yields CDR1 SGHRS and CDR2 YFSETQ. The CDR3 extends over 15 amino acids. The CDR3 sequence is CASRQDSSGNTEAFF. The CDR3 DNA is TGCGCCAGCAGACAAGACAGTTCGGGGAACACTGAAGCTTTCTTT.

This chain uses TRBV18 with TRBJ2-7, with 9 bases identical to TRBD1. The CDR3 extends over 16 amino acids. Germline V gene sequence: CDR1 KGHSH, CDR2 LQKENI. The V segment lost 0 bases and the J segment 2 bases; nucleotides outside the gene matches: 5. As DNA, the CDR3 is TGTGCCAGCTCACCACCGGGACAGGGAAGGACCTACGAGCAGTACTTC. Residues: CASSPPGQGRTYEQYF.

The gene calls are TRBV6-5 and TRBJ2-3; no definite D call. The germline V gene has CDR1 MNHEY and CDR2 SVGAGI. Trimming left V 2 bases short and J 2 bases short, with 8 bases between. The CDR3 consists of 14 residues. CDR3 DNA: TGTGCCAGCAGTTACGGGCTCCCCACAGATACGCAGTATTTT. It specifies CASSYGLPTDTQYF.